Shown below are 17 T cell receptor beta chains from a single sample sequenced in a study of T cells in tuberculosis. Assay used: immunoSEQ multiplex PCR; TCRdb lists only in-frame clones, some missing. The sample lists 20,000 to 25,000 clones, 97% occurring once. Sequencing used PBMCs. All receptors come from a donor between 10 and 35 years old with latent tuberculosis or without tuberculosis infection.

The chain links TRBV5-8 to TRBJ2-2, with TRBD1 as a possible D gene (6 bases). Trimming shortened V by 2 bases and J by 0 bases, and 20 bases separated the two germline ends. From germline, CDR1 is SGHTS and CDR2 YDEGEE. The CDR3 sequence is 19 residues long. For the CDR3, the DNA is TGTGCCAGCAGCTTTCATTCAGGACAGACAAACGCGAACACCGGGGAGCTGTTTTTT. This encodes CASSFHSGQTNANTGELFF.

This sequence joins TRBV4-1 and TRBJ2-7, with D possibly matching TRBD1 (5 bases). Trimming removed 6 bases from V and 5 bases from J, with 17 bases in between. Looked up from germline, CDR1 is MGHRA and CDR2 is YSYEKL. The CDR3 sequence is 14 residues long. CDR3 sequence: CASRSTLTVHEQYF. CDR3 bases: TGCGCCAGCAGATCCACATTGACAGTTCACGAGCAGTACTTC.

CDR3 loop: CASSSRQGALGYTF. CDR3 nucleotide sequence: TGTGCCAGCAGCTCCCGACAGGGGGCTCTTGGCTACACCTTC. This sequence joins TRBV5-6 and TRBJ1-2; 10 positions match TRBD1. V was pared by 3 bases and J by 7 bases, with 6 bases of the junction left unmatched. Germline values: CDR1 SGHDT, CDR2 YYEEEE. The CDR3 contains 14 residues.

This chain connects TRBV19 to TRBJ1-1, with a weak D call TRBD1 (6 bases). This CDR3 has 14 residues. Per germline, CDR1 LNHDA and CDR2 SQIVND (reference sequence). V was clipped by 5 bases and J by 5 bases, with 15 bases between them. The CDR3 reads CASSFLSGETEAFF. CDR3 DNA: TGTGCCAGTAGTTTTTTGTCAGGGGAGACTGAAGCTTTCTTT.

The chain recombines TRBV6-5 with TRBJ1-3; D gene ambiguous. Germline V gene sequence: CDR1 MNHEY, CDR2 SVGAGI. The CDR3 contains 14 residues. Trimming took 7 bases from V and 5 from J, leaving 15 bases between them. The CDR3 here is CASMEAGGRNTIYF. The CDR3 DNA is TGTGCCAGCATGGAAGCCGGCGGGAGAAACACCATATATTTT.

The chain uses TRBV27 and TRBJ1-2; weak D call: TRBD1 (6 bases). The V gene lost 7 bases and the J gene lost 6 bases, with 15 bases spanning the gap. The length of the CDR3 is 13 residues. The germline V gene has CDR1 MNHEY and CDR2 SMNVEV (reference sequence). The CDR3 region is CASKVGAYDGYTF. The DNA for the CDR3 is TGTGCCAGCAAGGTGGGGGCTTATGATGGCTACACCTTC.

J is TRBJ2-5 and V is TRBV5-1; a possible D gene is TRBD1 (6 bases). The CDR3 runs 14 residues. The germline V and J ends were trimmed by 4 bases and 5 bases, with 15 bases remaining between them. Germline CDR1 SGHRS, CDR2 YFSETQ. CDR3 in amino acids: CASSQTGWGETQYF. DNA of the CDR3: TGCGCCAGCAGCCAGACAGGATGGGGGGAGACCCAGTACTTC.

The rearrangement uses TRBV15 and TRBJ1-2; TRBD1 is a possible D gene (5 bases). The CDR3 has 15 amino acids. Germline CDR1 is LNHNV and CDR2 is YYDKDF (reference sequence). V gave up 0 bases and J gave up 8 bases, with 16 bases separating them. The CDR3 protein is CATSRDWSQGLGYTF. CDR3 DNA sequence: TGTGCCACCAGCAGAGATTGGAGTCAGGGCCTCGGCTACACCTTC. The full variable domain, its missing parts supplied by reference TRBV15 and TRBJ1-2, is DAMVIQNPRYQVTQFGKPVTLSCSQTLNHNVMYWYQQKSSQAPKLLFHYYDKDFNNEADTPDNFQSRRPNTSFCFLDIRSPGLGDTAMYLCATSRDWSQGLGYTFGSGTRLTVV.

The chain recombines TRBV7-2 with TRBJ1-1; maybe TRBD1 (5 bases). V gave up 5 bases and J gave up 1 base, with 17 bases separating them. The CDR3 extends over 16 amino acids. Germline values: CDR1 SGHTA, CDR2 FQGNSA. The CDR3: CASSNQGGGRNTEAFF. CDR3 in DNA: TGTGCCAGCAGCAACCAGGGAGGCGGGAGGAACACTGAAGCTTTCTTT.

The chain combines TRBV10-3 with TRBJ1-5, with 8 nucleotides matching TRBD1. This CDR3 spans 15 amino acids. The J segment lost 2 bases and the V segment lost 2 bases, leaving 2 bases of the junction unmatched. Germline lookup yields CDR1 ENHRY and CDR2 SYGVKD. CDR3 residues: CAISEPGQGNQPQHF. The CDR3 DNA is TGTGCCATCAGTGAGCCGGGACAGGGCAATCAGCCCCAGCATTTT.

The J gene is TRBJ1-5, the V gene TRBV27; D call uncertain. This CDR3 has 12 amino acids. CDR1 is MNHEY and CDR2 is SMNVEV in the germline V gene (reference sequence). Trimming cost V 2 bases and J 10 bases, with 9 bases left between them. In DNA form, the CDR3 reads TGTGCCAGCAGTTTAATAGGAGAACCCCAGCATTTT. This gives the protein CASSLIGEPQHF.

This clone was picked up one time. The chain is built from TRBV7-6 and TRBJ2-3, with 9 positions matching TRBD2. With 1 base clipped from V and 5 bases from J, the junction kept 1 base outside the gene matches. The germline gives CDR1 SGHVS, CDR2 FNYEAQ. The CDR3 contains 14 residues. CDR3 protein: CASSLGGGGDTQYF. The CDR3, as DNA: TGTGCCAGCAGCTTAGGCGGGGGGGGAGATACGCAGTATTTT. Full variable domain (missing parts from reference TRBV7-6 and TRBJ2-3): GAGVSQSPRYKVTKRGQDVALRCDPISGHVSLYWYRQALGQGPEFLTYFNYEAQQDKSGLPNDRFSAERPEGSISTLTIQRTEQRDSAMYRCASSLGGGGDTQYFGPGTRLTVL.

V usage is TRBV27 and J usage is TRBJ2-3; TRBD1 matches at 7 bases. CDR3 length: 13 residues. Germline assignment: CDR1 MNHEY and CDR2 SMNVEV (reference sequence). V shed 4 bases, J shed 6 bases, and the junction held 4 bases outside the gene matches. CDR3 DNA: TGTGCCAGCAGTTACTCACAGGGGGATACGCAGTATTTT. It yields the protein CASSYSQGDTQYF.

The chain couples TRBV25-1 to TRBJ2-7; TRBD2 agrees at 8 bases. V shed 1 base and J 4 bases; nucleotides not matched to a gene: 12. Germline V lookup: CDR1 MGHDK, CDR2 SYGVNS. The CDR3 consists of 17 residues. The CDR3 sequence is CASSESASLAVDYEQYF. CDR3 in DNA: TGTGCCAGCAGTGAATCCGCCTCACTAGCGGTCGATTACGAGCAGTACTTC.

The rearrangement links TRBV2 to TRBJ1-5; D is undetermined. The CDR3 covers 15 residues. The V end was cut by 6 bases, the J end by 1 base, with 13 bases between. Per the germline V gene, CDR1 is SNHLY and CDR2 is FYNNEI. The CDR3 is CASRGTFRSNQPQHF. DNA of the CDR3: TGTGCCAGCAGAGGAACCTTCAGGAGCAATCAGCCCCAGCATTTT.

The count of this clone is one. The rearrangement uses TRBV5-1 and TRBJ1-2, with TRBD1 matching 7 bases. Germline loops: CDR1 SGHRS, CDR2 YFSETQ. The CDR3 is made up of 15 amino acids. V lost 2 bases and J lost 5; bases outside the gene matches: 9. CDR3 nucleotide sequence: TGCGCCAGCAGCTTAGGGACAGTGGGCCTTTATGGCTACACCTTC. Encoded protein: CASSLGTVGLYGYTF.

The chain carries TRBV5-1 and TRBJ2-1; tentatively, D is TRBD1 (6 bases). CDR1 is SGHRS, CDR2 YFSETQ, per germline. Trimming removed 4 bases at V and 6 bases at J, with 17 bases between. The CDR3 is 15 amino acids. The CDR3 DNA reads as TGCGCCAGCAGCCGCACAGGGATCGGCCCCAATGAGCAGTTCTTC. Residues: CASSRTGIGPNEQFF.